These 2 T cell receptor beta chains were all obtained from the same sample, sequenced in a study of blood T cell repertoires in COVID-19. This table comes from immunoSEQ multiplex PCR, and its TCRdb copy is limited to in-frame clones, with some not included. Of under 250,000 clones listed, 84% are singletons. The sample comprised peripheral blood. These receptors were taken from a woman aged 60-70 years who had recovered from COVID-19.

The rearrangement uses TRBV5-5 and TRBJ1-2; 8 nucleotides line up with TRBD1. Germline CDR1 SGHKS, CDR2 YYEKEE (reference sequence). The CDR3 runs to 17 residues. Trimming at V came to 0 bases and at J to 7 bases, leaving 14 bases not matched to a gene. The CDR3 bases are TGTGCCAGCAGCTTGGAGGCTTTACCGGGACAGGTATCTGGCTACACCTTC. It codes for CASSLEALPGQVSGYTF.

This chain uses TRBV24-1 with TRBJ2-2, with D possibly being TRBD2 (6 bases). CDR3 size: 15 residues. Germline CDR1 and CDR2: KGHDR and SFDVKD. The V and J ends lost 9 bases and 1 base respectively, with 14 bases between them. The CDR3 nucleotides read TGTGCCACCGGCCCGGGAGAGGAGAACACCGGGGAGCTGTTTTTT. This codes for CATGPGEENTGELFF.